This T cell receptor (beta chain) was sequenced in a study of cytomegalovirus exposure and HLA in healthy donors. Study-level information: One earlier analysis, a look at roughly 180 million T cells, found some 100 million unique TCR beta sequences.

Whole-study results and caveats: A prior analysis recorded that most TCR beta V segments were productive about 87% or about 30% of the time.

As regards this clone: Its cognate antigen is unknown.

The PCR used 60 Vbeta and 13 Jbeta primers. Some clones are missing from TCRdb's copy, which holds only in-frame ones; the method was immunoSEQ multiplex PCR. The repertoire holds around 140,000 clones, with 75% to 90% as singletons. Germline V lookup: CDR1 SGHTA, CDR2 FQGTGA. V dropped 2 bases and J dropped 0; count of bases not matched to a gene: 7. The CDR3 spans 19 residues. The chain joins TRBV7-3 to TRBJ2-3; 14 bases match TRBD2. The clonotype comes from a middle-aged man in good health and CMV-seronegative. The sequenced sample was PBMCs. The CDR3 loop is CASSLGGLAGAPSTDTQYF. Here the CDR3 DNA reads TGTGCCAGCAGCTTAGGGGGACTAGCGGGGGCCCCTAGCACAGATACGCAGTATTTT.